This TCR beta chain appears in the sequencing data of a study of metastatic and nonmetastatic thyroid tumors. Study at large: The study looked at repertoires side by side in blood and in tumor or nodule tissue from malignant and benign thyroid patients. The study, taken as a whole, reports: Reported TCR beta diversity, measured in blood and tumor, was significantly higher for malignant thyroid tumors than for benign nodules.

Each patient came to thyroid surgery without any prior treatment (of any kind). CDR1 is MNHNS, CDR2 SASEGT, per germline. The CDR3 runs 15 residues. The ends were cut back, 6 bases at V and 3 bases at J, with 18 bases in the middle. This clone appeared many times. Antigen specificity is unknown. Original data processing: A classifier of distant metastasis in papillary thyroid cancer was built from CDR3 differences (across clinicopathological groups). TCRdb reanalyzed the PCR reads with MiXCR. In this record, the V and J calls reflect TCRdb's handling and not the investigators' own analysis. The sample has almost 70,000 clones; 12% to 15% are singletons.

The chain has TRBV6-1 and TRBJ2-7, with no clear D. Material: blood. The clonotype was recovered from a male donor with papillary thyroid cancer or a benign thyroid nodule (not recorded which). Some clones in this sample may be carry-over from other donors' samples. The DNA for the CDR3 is TGTGCCAGCAGCCTCGGTTGGTCCCCCAGCTACGAGCAGTACTTC. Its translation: CASSLGWSPSYEQYF.